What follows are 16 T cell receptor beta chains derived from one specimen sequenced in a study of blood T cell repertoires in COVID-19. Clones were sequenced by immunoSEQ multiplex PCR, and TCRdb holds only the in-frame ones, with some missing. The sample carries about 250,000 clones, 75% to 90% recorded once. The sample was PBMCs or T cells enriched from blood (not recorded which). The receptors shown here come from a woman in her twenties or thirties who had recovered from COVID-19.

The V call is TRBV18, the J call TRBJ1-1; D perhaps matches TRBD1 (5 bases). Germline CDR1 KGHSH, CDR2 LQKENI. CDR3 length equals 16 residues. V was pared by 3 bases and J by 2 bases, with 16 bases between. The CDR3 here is CASSPYARGPNTEAFF. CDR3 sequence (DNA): TGTGCCAGCTCACCGTATGCAAGGGGCCCTAACACTGAAGCTTTCTTT.

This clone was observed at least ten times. CDR3 sequence reads: CASSYSGSFSYEQYF. The CDR3 nucleotides read TGCGCCAGCAGCTATAGCGGGTCGTTTTCCTACGAGCAGTACTTC. The V and J genes are TRBV5-1 and TRBJ2-7, with 7 bases aligning to TRBD2. The length of the CDR3 is 15 residues. V shed 3 bases and J 1 base; nucleotides not matched to a gene: 7. Germline V gives CDR1 SGHRS, CDR2 YFSETQ.

CDR3 residues: CASSQAGGDEQFF. Here the CDR3 DNA reads TGCGCCAGCAGCCAAGCGGGGGGTGATGAGCAGTTCTTC. The chain carries TRBV4-1 and TRBJ2-1, with TRBD2 identical over 7 bases. Germline V gene sequence: CDR1 MGHRA, CDR2 YSYEKL. The CDR3 spans 13 residues. The junction had 2 bases not matched to a gene; V was cut back by 1 base and J by 8 bases.

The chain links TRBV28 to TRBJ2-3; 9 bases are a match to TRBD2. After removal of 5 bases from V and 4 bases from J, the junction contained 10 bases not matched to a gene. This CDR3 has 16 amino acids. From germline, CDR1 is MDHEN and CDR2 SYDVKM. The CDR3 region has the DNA TGTGCCAGCAGTCCTGCTGGGGCGGGGGGGCCAGATACGCAGTATTTT. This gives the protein CASSPAGAGGPDTQYF.

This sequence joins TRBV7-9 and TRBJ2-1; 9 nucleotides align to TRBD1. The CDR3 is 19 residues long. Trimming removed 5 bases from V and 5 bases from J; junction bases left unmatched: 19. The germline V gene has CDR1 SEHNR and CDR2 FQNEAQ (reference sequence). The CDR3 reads CASSQPFRDRVLGHNEQFF. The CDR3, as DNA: TGTGCCAGCAGCCAGCCCTTCCGGGACAGGGTTTTAGGTCACAATGAGCAGTTCTTC.

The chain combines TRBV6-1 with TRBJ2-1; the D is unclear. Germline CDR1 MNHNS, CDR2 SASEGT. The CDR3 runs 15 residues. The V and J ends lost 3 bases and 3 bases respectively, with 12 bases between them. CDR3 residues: CASSDQIFFYNEQFF. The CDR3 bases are TGTGCCAGCAGTGATCAGATATTTTTCTACAATGAGCAGTTCTTC.

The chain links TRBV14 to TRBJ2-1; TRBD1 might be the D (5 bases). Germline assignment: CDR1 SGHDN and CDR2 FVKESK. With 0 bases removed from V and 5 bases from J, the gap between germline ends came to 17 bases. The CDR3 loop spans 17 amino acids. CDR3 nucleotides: TGTGCCAGCAGCCAAGACGTGGTGGCAGGGTTGAACAATGAGCAGTTCTTC. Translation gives CASSQDVVAGLNNEQFF. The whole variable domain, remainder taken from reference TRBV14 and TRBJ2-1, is EAGVTQFPSHSVIEKGQTVTLRCDPISGHDNLYWYRRVMGKEIKFLLHFVKESKQDESGMPNNRFLAERTGGTYSTLKVQPAELEDSGVYFCASSQDVVAGLNNEQFFGPGTRLTVL.

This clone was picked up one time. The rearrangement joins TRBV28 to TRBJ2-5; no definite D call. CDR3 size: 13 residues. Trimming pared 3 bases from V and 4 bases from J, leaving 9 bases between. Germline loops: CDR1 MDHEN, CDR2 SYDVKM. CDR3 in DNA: TGTGCCAGCAGTTTGGTCGAAGCAGAGACCCAGTACTTC. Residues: CASSLVEAETQYF. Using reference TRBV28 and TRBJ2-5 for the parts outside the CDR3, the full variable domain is DVKVTQSSRYLVKRTGEKVFLECVQDMDHENMFWYRQDPGLGLRLIYFSYDVKMKEKGDIPEGYSVSREKKERFSLILESASTNQTSMYLCASSLVEAETQYFGPGTRLLVL.

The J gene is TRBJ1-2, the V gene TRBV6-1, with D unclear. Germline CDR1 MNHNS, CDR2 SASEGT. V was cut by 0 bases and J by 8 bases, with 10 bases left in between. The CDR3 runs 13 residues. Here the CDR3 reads CASSEAQPRGYTF. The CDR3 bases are TGTGCCAGCAGTGAAGCGCAACCCCGGGGCTACACCTTC.

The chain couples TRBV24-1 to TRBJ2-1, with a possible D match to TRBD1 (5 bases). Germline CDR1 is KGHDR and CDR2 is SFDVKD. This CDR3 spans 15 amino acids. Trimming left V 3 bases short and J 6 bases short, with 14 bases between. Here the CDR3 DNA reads TGTGCCACCAGTGATCTACTGGGTGGGGCCAATGAGCAGTTCTTC. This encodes CATSDLLGGANEQFF.

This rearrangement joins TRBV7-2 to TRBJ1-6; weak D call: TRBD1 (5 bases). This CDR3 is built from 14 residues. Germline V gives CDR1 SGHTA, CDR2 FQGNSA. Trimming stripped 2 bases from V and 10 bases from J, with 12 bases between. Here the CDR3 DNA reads TGTGCCAGCAGCTTATCTCACAGGCAATCACCCCTCCACTTT. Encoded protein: CASSLSHRQSPLHF. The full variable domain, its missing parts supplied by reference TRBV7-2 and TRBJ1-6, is GAGVSQSPSNKVTEKGKDVELRCDPISGHTALYWYRQSLGQGLEFLIYFQGNSAPDKSGLPSDRFSAERTGGSVSTLTIQRTQQEDSAVYLCASSLSHRQSPLHFGNGTRLTVT.

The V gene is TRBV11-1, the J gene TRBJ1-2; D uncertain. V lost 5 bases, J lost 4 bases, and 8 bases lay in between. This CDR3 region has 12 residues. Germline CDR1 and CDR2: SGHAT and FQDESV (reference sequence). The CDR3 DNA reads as TGTGCCAGCAGCCCCGGCGGCTATGGCTACACCTTC. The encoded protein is CASSPGGYGYTF.

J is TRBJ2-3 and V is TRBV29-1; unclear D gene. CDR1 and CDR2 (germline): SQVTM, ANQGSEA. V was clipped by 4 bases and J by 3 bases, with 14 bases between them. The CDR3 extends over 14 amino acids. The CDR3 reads CSVALGSQTDTQYF. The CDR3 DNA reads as TGCAGCGTTGCCCTAGGCAGTCAAACAGATACGCAGTATTTT.

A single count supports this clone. The CDR3 bases are TGTGCCAGCAGCTTAGCCCCATCAGATACGCAGTATTTT. It specifies CASSLAPSDTQYF. V is TRBV7-9 and J is TRBJ2-3; D uncertain. Germline V CDR1 and CDR2: SEHNR, FQNEAQ (reference sequence). V lost 0 bases and J 4 bases, leaving 5 bases between the germline ends. CDR3 length: 13 residues.

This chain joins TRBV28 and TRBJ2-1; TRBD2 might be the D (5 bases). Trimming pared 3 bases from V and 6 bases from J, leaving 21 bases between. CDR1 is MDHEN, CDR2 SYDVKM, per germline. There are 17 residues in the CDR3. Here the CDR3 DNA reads TGTGCCAGCAGTTTTAGTCTACGGGAAAGAAACACCAATGAGCAGTTCTTC. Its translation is CASSFSLRERNTNEQFF. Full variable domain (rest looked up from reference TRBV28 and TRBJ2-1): DVKVTQSSRYLVKRTGEKVFLECVQDMDHENMFWYRQDPGLGLRLIYFSYDVKMKEKGDIPEGYSVSREKKERFSLILESASTNQTSMYLCASSFSLRERNTNEQFFGPGTRLTVL.

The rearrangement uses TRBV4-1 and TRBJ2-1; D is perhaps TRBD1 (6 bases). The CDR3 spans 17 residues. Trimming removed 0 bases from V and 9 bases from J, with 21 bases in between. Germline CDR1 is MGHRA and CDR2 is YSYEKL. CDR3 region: CASSQDPRGPQVGEQFF. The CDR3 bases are TGCGCCAGCAGCCAAGATCCCAGGGGCCCGCAAGTCGGTGAGCAGTTCTTC.